This T cell receptor beta chain comes out of a study of shared T cell receptors in the human thymus. Only in-frame clones appear in the TCRdb table, and some are missing; sequencing was by immunoSEQ multiplex PCR. The sample yields 600,000 to 900,000 clones, approximately 83% seen once. The ends lost 5 bases at V and 2 bases at J; junction bases unmatched: 13. CDR3 size: 19 residues. Germline CDR1 reads SEHNR; CDR2 reads FQNEAQ (reference sequence). This sample was shared with a second study, whose subject was human thymus T cells.

The receptor was derived from a girl less than two years old with a congenital heart defect. This rearrangement joins TRBV7-9 to TRBJ2-6; TRBD1 matches 9 bases. The sample was thymocytes. The CDR3 DNA follows: TGTGCCAGCAGCGCTCCCCGGGACAGGGCTCGAACTGGGGCCAACGTCCTGACTTTC. Translation: CASSAPRDRARTGANVLTF.